This TCR beta chain appears in the sequencing data of a study of identical twins. Germline-derived CDR1 and CDR2 are SGDLS and YYNGEE. Trimming removed 7 bases at V and 6 bases at J, with 10 bases between. The CDR3 is 12 residues long. Via MiXCR, TCRdb re-called the 5' RACE reads, giving one row per CDR3 protein. This sample has around 250,000 distinct CDR3 sequences, with roughly 7.1% found just once. This same sample was also taken into another study, of T cells expressing NK-cell markers. In that study: Sequencing covered eight donors, seven HCMV-seropositive and one seronegative.

Sequenced sample: CD8+ T cells sorted from blood. This sequence was found in a woman aged 18-29 years in good health. The chain links TRBV9 to TRBJ2-2; D not resolved. The CDR3 sequence is CASYGPPGELFF. The CDR3 region has the DNA TGTGCCAGCTACGGGCCTCCCGGGGAGCTGTTTTTT.